Listed below are T cell receptor beta chains from one sample, sequenced in a study of blood T cell repertoires in COVID-19. The assay was immunoSEQ multiplex PCR, and TCRdb's table has in-frame clones only and misses some. The profile shows under 500,000 clones, 70% to 90% of them singletons. Sequencing used PBMCs or T cells enriched from blood (not recorded which). The origin of the receptors is a woman aged 18-29 years with acute COVID-19. Each CDR3 is given with its conserved first and last residue. D genes are given only for firm matches. Clone size, where shown, is once, few, many, or a class for clones that have expanded.

TGTGCCAGCAGCTTAGGACTAGCGGGGAACAATGAGCAGTTCTTC CASSLGLAGNNEQFF TRBV7-8 . TRBJ2-1 TRBD2
TGTGCCAGCGGTAGGGGTCCAGATACGCAGTATTTT CASGRGPDTQYF TRBV27 . TRBJ2-3 .
TGTGCCAGCAGTGAACTGACTAGCGGACACTACAATGAGCAGTTCTTC CASSELTSGHYNEQFF TRBV6-1 . TRBJ2-1 TRBD2
TGTGCCAGCAGTCCCCACCCCACAGGGAGGGAGACTGAAGCTTTCTTT CASSPHPTGRETEAFF TRBV27 . TRBJ1-1 .
TGTGCCAGCAGCTTGGGAGTAGCTACCTACGAGCAGTACTTC CASSLGVATYEQYF TRBV5-5 . TRBJ2-7 .
TGTGCCAGCAGCTTAACAGGGTTGAATGAGCAGTTCTTC CASSLTGLNEQFF TRBV7-2 . TRBJ2-1 .
TGTGCCAGCAGTTTCGGACAGGGAGGCTATGGCTACACCTTC CASSFGQGGYGYTF TRBV27 . TRBJ1-2 TRBD1
TGTGCCAGCAGCCTAACAGGGTATGAAGTCGGGGAGCTGTTTTTT CASSLTGYEVGELFF TRBV11-2 many TRBJ2-2 .
TGCGCCAGCAGCCAAGGACTAGCGGGAACCGTCACCGGGGAGCTGTTTTTT CASSQGLAGTVTGELFF TRBV4-1 . TRBJ2-2 TRBD2
TGTGCCAGCAGCTTAGACAGTAGCGGATCAATTACTAGCACAGATACGCAGTATTTT CASSLDSSGSITSTDTQYF TRBV11-2 . TRBJ2-3 .
TGTGCCAGTAGTACAAAAGGGGGCCCGGGGAGCAATCAGCCCCAGCATTTT CASSTKGGPGSNQPQHF TRBV19 . TRBJ1-5 TRBD1
TGCAGTGCTAGTTCGCCTGGACAGGGGGCGAATGAAGCTTTCTTT CSASSPGQGANEAFF TRBV20-1 . TRBJ1-1 TRBD1
TGTGCCAGCAGCTTGAGAACACATGAGCAGTTCTTC CASSLRTHEQFF TRBV5-5 . TRBJ2-1 .
TGTGCCAGCAGCTCCCAAACAGGGCTATCCTACAATGAGCAGTTCTTC CASSSQTGLSYNEQFF TRBV7-9 . TRBJ2-1 .
TGTGCCAGCAGAACGGACAGATACACCGGGGAGCTGTTTTTT CASRTDRYTGELFF TRBV6-6 once TRBJ2-2 .
TGCGCCAGCAGCTTTGGAGCCCGAGAGCAGTTCTTC CASSFGAREQFF TRBV5-1 . TRBJ2-1 .
TGTGCCAGCAGTTACGCCAGGAATCAGCCCCAGCATTTT CASSYARNQPQHF TRBV6-5 . TRBJ1-5 .